This TCR beta chain was identified in a study of early T cells in non-severe SARS-CoV-2 infection. Trimming pared 6 bases from V and 1 base from J, leaving 16 bases between. CDR1 is MDHEN and CDR2 is SYDVKM in the germline V gene. The CDR3 has 17 amino acids. A remark on this clonotype: Its antigen is not known.

Molecules of cDNA were individually given unique molecular identifiers that were attached to them. A single record per CDR3 protein comes from TCRdb applying MiXCR to the 5' RACE reads. The sample contains 45,000 to 75,000 distinct CDR3 sequences, about 8.9% of which appear only once. Broader study findings: VDJdb matches were skewed toward anti-spike CD8 T cell responses.

Sequencing was done on a sample of whole blood. The V call is TRBV28, the J call TRBJ2-6; weak D call: TRBD1 (7 bases). The TCR comes from an adult who was a healthcare worker with PCR-confirmed SARS-CoV-2 infection or an uninfected control (not recorded which). CDR3: CASSRGTAKSGANVLTF. The CDR3 DNA reads TGTGCCAGCAGCCGGGGGACAGCGAAATCTGGGGCCAACGTCCTGACTTTC.